This paragraph covers one TCR beta chain sequence. These data come from a study of blood T cell repertoires in COVID-19. The V gene lost 7 bases and the J gene lost 1 base, with 16 bases spanning the gap. Germline V gene sequence: CDR1 MNHEY, CDR2 SMNVEV (reference sequence). CDR3 length: 15 amino acids. Generated by immunoSEQ multiplex PCR, the TCRdb table keeps only in-frame clones and is missing some. Here the sample spans 90,000 to 100,000 clones, around 88% being singletons. The V and J genes are TRBV27 and TRBJ1-2; tentatively, D is TRBD1 (6 bases). Sequencing input: peripheral blood. The origin of this receptor is a man aged 80 or over with acute or convalescent COVID-19. The CDR3 reads CASTSAGGLNYGYTF. The CDR3, as DNA: TGTGCCAGCACCTCCGCGGGGGGGCTTAACTATGGCTACACCTTC.